This TCR beta chain was recovered during a study of blood T cell repertoires in COVID-19 (dated by TCRdb to about 2020). Background on the whole study: Samples covering the acute and convalescent phases of COVID-19 were provided by collaborators in the United States, Italy and Spain. The material from the prospective study consisted of cDNA or gDNA derived from T cells, B-cell-depleted T cells, or PBMCs. The dataset comprised deeply sampled blood TCRbeta repertoires from subjects exposed to, actively infected with, or recovered from COVID-19. A freely available public database, intended as a resource for researchers studying the immune response to SARS-CoV-2, is where the repertoires were released. The samples were drawn from two sources: the first 160 participants of the ongoing ImmuneRACE study, and approximately 1,300 subjects contributed by 6 global collaborators. Sample metadata almost always included a de-identified subject ID, COVID-19 status, age in years and sex. Where available, HLA class I and class II types were taken from metadata supplied by the sample provider and were not determined by assay-based typing.

Collaborating institutions collected whole blood in K2EDTA tubes following their own protocols. Collaborator samples were shipped for TCRbeta analysis as frozen whole blood, isolated PBMCs, or DNA extracted from either sample type. The immunoSEQ Assay, a bias-controlled multiplex PCR, was used to amplify TCRbeta CDR3 regions from genomic DNA. For the original study's pipeline: The number of nucleated cells in each sample was estimated from the amplification of reference gene primers within the assay. To quantify the absolute abundance of each unique TCRbeta CDR3 rearrangement, sequence reads were collapsed and filtered. For each sample, productive Simpson clonality was calculated as the square root of Simpson's diversity index across productive rearrangements. The immuneACCESS repertoire file appears here via TCRdb, limited to in-frame rearrangements. These files lack a portion of the clones; in checked studies, under half of the deficit traces to unresolved V genes, and the cause of the others is not known. The V and J calls and clone size come from that table; D and trimming were worked out from the DNA. The sample table shows fewer than 90,000 clones, and more than 80% are seen once. The leading ten clones occupy around 6.7% of the sample.

About this clone itself: This clone's antigen is unknown. Within one base of it there is no much larger clone, and no base qualities were kept.

General findings and caveats noted by the study authors: How much clinical and demographic metadata was included differed by source and by participant, and the metadata was provided uncurated.

According to the germline V gene (reference sequence), CDR1 reads MNHEY and CDR2 reads SMNVEV. Trimming takes 3 bases off V and 7 bases off J; junction bases not matched to a gene: 3. There are 13 amino acids in the CDR3, from cysteine to phenylalanine inclusive. The DNA shown is the 39-base CDR3, in frame from base 1. What was sequenced was peripheral blood. This clonotype was obtained from a woman aged 80 or over with active COVID-19. This sequence uses TRBV27 and TRBJ2-5; 9 central nucleotides agree with TRBD2. The DNA is TGTGCCAGCAGTTTGCGGGAGGGGGTGACCCAGTACTTC. Protein translation: CASSLREGVTQYF.